This record concerns one TCR beta chain sequence. These data are taken from a study of T cells after yellow fever vaccination. The overall study: It was SMART-Seq v4 Ultra Low Input that prepared the fractions with low cell numbers.

This CDR3 region has 14 residues. Trimming took off 8 bases at V and 0 bases at J, with 13 bases between the two ends. Germline V gives CDR1 MDHEN, CDR2 SYDVKM. MiXCR was run by TCRdb on the 5' RACE reads, yielding one entry per CDR3 protein. The sample consists of about 300,000 distinct CDR3 sequences, approximately 10% of them appearing once. The gene calls are TRBV28 and TRBJ1-1; D gene uncertain. This sequence originates from a man between 18 and 29 years old who received the YFV17D yellow fever vaccine. Sequenced material: CD4+ T cells sorted from PBMCs, taken 5 days after the yellow fever booster vaccination. CDR3 amino acids: CASGLGQMNTEAFF. Here the CDR3 DNA reads TGTGCCAGCGGACTCGGGCAGATGAACACTGAAGCTTTCTTT.